This T cell receptor beta chain emerged from a study of T cells in localized non-small cell lung cancer. Repertoires were generated with immunoSEQ multiplex PCR, while TCRdb's copy carries only in-frame clones and drops some. The table lists some 3,000 clones, 27% of them singletons, with roughly 20% in the top ten. Whole-study results and caveats: Of the tissues analyzed, uninvolved adjacent lung showed maximal T cell clonality, greater than tumor. With higher T cell density in blood came longer overall survival.

V was shortened by 3 bases and J by 4 bases, with 15 bases between the two germline ends. Germline V gene data show CDR1 as SQVTM and CDR2 as ANQGSEA. CDR3 size: 14 residues. This clone was counted between two and nine times. Its antigen is currently unknown. V gene TRBV29-1 combines with J gene TRBJ1-1; no clear D. This sample comprised normal lung tissue next to the tumor, obtained before any cancer treatment. This receptor was taken from a female donor over 55 with stage I squamous cell lung carcinoma. In DNA form, the CDR3 reads TGCAGCGTTGATGGGCGAGACACCGGCACTGAAGCTTTCTTT. It specifies CSVDGRDTGTEAFF.